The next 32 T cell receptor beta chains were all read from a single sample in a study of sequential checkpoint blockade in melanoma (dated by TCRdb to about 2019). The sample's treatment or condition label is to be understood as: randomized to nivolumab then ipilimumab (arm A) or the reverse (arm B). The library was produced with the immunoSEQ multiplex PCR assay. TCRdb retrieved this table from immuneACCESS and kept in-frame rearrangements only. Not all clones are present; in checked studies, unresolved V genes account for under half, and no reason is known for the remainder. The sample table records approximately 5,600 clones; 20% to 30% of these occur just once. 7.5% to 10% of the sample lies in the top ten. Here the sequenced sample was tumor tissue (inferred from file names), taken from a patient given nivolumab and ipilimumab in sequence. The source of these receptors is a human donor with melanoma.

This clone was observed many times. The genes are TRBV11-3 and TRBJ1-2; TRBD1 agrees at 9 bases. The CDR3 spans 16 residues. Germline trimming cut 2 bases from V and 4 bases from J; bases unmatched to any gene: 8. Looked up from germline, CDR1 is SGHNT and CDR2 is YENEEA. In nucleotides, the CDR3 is TGTGCCAGCAGCTTACTGTCACAGGGGGCCCGCTATGGCTACACCTTC. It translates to CASSLLSQGARYGYTF.

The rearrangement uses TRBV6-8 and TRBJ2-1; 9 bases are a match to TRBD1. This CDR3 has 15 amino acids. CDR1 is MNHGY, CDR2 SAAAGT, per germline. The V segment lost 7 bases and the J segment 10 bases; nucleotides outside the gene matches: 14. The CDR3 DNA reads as TGTGCCAGCACCTCGGACAGGGGACCTTTAAGGGAGCAGTTCTTC. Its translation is CASTSDRGPLREQFF.

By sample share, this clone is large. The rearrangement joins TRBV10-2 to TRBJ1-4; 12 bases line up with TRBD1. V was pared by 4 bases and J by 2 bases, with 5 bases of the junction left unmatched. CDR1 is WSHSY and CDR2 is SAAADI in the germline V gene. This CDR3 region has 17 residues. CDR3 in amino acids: CASSGGTGGITNEKLFF. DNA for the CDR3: TGCGCCAGCAGTGGAGGGACAGGGGGCATCACTAATGAAAAACTGTTTTTT.

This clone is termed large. The DNA for the CDR3 is TGTGCCAGCAGTGCCGGGATCGTCTACGAGCAGTACTTC. Translated: CASSAGIVYEQYF. The chain uses TRBV6-8 and TRBJ2-7; weak D call: TRBD2 (5 bases). CDR1 and CDR2 from the germline V gene are MNHGY and SAAAGT. CDR3 length: 13 residues. V lost 5 bases and J lost 3, with 11 bases in between.

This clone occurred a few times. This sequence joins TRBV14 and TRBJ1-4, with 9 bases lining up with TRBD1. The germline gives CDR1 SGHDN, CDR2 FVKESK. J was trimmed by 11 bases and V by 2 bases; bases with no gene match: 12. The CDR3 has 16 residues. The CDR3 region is CASSQLTGTGMAKLFF. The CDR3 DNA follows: TGTGCCAGCAGCCAACTCACCGGGACAGGGATGGCGAAACTGTTTTTT. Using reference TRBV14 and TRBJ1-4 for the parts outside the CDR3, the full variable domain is EAGVTQFPSHSVIEKGQTVTLRCDPISGHDNLYWYRRVMGKEIKFLLHFVKESKQDESGMPNNRFLAERTGGTYSTLKVQPAELEDSGVYFCASSQLTGTGMAKLFFGSGTQLSVL.

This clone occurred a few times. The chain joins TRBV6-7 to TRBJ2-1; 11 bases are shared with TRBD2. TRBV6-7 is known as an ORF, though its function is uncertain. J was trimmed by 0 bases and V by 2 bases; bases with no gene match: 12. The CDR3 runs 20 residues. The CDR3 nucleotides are TGTGCCAGCAGTTACCGTGCGCTAGCGGGAGGCCCGAGCTCCTACAATGAGCAGTTCTTC. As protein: CASSYRALAGGPSSYNEQFF.

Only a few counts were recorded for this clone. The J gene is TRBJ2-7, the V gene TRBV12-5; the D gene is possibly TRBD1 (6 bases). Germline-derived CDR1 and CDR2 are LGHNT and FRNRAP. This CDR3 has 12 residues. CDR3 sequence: CASTSQGYEQYF. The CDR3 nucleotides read TGTGCCAGCACGTCACAGGGCTACGAGCAGTACTTC.

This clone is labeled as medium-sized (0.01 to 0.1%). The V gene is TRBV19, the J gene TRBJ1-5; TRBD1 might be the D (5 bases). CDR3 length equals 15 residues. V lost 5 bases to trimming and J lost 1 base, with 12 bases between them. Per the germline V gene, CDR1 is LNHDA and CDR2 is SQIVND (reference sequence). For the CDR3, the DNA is TGTGCCAGTAGTTGGGGCAGCCTCAGCAATCAGCCCCAGCATTTT. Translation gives CASSWGSLSNQPQHF.

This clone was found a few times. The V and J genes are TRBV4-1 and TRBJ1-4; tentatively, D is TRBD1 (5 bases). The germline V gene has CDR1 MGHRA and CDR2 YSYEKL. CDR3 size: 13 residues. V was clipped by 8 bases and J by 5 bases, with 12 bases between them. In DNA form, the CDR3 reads TGCGCCAGCGGTCGACAGTTCAATGAAAAACTGTTTTTT. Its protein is CASGRQFNEKLFF.

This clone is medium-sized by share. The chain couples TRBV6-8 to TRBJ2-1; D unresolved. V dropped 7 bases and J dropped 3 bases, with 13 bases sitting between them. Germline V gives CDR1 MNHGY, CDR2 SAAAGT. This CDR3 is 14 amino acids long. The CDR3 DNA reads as TGTGCCAGCAAACCCGAGGTCTTCTACAATGAGCAGTTCTTC. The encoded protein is CASKPEVFYNEQFF.

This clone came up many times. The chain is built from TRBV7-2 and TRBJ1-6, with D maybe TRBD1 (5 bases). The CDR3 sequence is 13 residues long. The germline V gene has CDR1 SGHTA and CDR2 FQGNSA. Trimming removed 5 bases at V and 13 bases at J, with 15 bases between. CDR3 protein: CASSILQASPLHF. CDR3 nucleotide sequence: TGTGCCAGCAGCATTCTACAGGCTTCTCCCCTCCACTTT.

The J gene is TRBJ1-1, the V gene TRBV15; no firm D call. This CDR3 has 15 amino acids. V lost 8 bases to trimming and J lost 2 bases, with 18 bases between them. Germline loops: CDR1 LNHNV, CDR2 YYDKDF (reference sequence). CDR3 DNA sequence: TGTGCCACCGGCAAGGCGGACGGGAGCAACACTGAAGCTTTCTTT. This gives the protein CATGKADGSNTEAFF.

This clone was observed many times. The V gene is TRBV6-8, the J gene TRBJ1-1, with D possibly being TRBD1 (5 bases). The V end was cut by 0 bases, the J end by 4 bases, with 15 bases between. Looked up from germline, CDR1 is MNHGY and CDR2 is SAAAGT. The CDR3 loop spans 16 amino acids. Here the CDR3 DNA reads TGTGCCAGCAGTTACTCCTGGGGTCCCGGGGGCACTGAAGCTTTCTTT. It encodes CASSYSWGPGGTEAFF.

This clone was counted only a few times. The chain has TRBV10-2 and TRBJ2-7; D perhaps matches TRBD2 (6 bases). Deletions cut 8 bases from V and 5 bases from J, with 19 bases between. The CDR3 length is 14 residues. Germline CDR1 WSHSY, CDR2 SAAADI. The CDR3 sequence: CASALGGPLDEQYF. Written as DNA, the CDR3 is TGCGCCAGCGCCTTGGGGGGTCCCCTCGACGAGCAGTACTTC.

CDR3 nucleotides: TGTGCCATCAGTGAGTCGCCGCCAGAAGTCCCTGAATCACCCCTCCACTTT. It encodes CAISESPPEVPESPLHF. This chain joins TRBV10-3 and TRBJ1-6; no clear D gene. Germline assignment: CDR1 ENHRY and CDR2 SYGVKD. V lost 0 bases, J lost 10 bases, and 19 bases lay in between. This CDR3 is 17 amino acids long.

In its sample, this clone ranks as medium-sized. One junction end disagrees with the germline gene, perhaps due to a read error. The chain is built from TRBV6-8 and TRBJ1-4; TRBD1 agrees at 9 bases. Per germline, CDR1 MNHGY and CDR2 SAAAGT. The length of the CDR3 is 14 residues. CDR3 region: CASSDSGQGGKLFF. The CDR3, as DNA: TGTGCCAGCAGTGACTCGGGACAGGGTGGAAAACTGTTTTTT.

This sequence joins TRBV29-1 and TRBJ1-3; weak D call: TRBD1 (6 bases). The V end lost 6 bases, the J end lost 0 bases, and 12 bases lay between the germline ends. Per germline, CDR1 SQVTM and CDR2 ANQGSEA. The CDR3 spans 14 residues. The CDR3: CSVADRSSGNTIYF. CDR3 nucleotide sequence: TGCAGCGTGGCTGACAGGAGCTCTGGAAACACCATATATTTT.

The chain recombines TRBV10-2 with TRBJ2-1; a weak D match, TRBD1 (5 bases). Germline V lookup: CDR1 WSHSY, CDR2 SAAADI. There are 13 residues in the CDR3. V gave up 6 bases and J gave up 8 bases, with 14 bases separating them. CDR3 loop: CASRTTAGYEQFF. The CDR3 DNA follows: TGCGCCAGCAGAACCACCGCAGGGTATGAGCAGTTCTTC.

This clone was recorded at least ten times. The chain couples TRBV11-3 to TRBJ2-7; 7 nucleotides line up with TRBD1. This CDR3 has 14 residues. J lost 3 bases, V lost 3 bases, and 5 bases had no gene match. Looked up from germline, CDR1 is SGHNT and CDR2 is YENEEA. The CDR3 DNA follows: TGTGCCAGCAGCTTGGAGAGGGGGCGCTACGAGCAGTACTTC. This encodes CASSLERGRYEQYF. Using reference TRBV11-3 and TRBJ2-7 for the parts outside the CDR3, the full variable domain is EAGVVQSPRYKIIEKKQPVAFWCNPISGHNTLYWYLQNLGQGPELLIRYENEEAVDDSQLPKDRFSAERLKGVDSTLKIQPAELGDSAVYLCASSLERGRYEQYFGPGTRLTVT.

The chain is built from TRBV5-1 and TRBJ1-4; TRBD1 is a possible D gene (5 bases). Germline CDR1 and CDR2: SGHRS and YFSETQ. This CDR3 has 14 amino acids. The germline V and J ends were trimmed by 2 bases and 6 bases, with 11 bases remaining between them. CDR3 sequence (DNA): TGCGCCAGCAGCTTAGGTCAGGGTCATGAAAAACTGTTTTTT. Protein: CASSLGQGHEKLFF.

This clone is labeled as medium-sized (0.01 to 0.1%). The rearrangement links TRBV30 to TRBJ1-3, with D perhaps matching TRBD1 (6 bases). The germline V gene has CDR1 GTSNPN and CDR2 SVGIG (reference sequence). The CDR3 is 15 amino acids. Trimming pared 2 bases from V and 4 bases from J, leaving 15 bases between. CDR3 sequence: CAWSTQQGFGNTIYF. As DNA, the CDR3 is TGTGCCTGGAGTACACAACAGGGATTCGGAAACACCATATATTTT.

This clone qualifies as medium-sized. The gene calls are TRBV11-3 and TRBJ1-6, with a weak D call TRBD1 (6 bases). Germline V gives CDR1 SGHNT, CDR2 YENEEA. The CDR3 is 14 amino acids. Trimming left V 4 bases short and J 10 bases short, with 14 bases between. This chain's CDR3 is CASSSTGLRSPLHF. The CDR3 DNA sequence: TGTGCCAGCAGCTCAACAGGGCTCAGGTCACCCCTCCACTTT.

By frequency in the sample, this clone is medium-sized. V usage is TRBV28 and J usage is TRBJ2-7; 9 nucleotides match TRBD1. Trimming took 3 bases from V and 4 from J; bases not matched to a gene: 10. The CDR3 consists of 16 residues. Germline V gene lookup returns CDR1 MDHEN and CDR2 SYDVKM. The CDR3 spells CASSFQTGQGSYEQYF. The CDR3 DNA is TGTGCCAGCAGTTTCCAAACTGGACAGGGGTCTTACGAGCAGTACTTC.

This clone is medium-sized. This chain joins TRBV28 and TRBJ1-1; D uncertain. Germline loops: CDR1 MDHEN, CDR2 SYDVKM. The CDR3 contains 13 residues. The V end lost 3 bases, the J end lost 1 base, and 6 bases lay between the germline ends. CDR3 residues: CASSFDQNTEAFF. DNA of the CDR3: TGTGCCAGCAGTTTTGACCAGAACACTGAAGCTTTCTTT.

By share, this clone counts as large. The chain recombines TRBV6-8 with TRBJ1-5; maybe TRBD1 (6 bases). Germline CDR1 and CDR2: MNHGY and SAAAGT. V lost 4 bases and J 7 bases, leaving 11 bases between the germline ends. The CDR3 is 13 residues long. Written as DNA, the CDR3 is TGTGCCAGCAGTTCCACAGGGAACCAGCCCCAGCATTTT. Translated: CASSSTGNQPQHF.

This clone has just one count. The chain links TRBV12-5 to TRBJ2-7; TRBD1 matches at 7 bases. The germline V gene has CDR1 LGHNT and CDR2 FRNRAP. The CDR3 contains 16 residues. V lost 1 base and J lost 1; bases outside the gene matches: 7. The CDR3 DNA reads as TGTGCTAGTGGTTTGGAGACCGGACAGGCTTCCTACGAGCAGTACTTC. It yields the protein CASGLETGQASYEQYF.

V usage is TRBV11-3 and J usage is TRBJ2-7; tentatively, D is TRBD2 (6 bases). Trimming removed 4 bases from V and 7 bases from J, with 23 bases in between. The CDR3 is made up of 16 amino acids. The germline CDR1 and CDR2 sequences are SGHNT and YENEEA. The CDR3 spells CASSWQGGFGGFEQYF. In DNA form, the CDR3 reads TGTGCCAGCAGCTGGCAGGGAGGCTTTGGGGGGTTTGAGCAGTACTTC. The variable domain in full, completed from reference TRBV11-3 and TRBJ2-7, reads EAGVVQSPRYKIIEKKQPVAFWCNPISGHNTLYWYLQNLGQGPELLIRYENEEAVDDSQLPKDRFSAERLKGVDSTLKIQPAELGDSAVYLCASSWQGGFGGFEQYFGPGTRLTVT.

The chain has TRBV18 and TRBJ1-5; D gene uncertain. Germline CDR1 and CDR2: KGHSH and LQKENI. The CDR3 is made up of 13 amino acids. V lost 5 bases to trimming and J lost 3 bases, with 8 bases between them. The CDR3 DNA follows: TGTGCCAGCTCAAAGACAAACAATCAGCCCCAGCATTTT. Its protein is CASSKTNNQPQHF.

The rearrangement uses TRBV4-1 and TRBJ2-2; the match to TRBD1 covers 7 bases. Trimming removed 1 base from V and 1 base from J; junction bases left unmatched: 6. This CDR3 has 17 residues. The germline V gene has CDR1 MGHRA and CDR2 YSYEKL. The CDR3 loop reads CASSQGQDRRNTGELFF. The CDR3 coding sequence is TGCGCCAGCAGCCAAGGTCAGGACAGGAGGAACACCGGGGAGCTGTTTTTT.

The CDR3 loop reads CSVGRERNEQFF. The CDR3 DNA follows: TGCAGCGTTGGGCGGGAGCGCAATGAGCAGTTCTTC. The rearrangement joins TRBV29-1 to TRBJ2-1, with 7 bases identical to TRBD2. V was clipped by 4 bases and J by 6 bases; unmatched bases: 3. Germline CDR1 and CDR2: SQVTM and ANQGSEA. This CDR3 is built from 12 residues.

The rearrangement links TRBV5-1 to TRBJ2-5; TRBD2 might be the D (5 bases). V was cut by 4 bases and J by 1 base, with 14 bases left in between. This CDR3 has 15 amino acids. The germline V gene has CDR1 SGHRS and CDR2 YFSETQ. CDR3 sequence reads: CASSLGSALQETQYF. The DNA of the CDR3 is TGCGCCAGCAGCCTAGGGAGCGCCCTCCAAGAGACCCAGTACTTC.

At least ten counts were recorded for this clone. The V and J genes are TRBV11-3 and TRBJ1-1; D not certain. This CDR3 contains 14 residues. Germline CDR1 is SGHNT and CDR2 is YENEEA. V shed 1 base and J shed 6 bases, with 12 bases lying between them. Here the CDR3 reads CASSLGFGRSEAFF. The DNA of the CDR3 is TGTGCCAGCAGCTTAGGGTTCGGGAGGTCTGAAGCTTTCTTT.